This T cell receptor (beta chain) was recorded in a study of shared clonotypes between healthy human individuals. Study outcomes and limitations: Expectations were that clonotype sharing among donors would be affected by sequencing depth.

Without sorting, samples used some 84 million PBMCs for genomic DNA. The assay used deep level. Unsorted PBMCs provided DNA that was sequenced on ten immunoSEQ deep assay plates. Only in-frame clones appear in the TCRdb table, and some are missing; sequencing was by immunoSEQ multiplex PCR. The top ten clones hold roughly an eighth of a sample with about 480,000 clones, roughly 85% of them seen once. With respect to this clone: The antigen remains undetermined.

The CDR3 extends over 19 amino acids. Germline CDR1 and CDR2: SGHTA and FQGNSA. Losses at the gene ends were 8 bases for V and 5 bases for J; bases not matched to a gene: 17. This TCR was sampled from a woman between 40 and 55 years old in good health. Some clones in this sample may be carry-over from other donors' samples. The material sequenced was PBMCs. The chain has TRBV7-2 and TRBJ2-3, with 15 bases fitting TRBD2. The CDR3 sequence: CASAPGLAGGTGRRDTQYF. In DNA form, the CDR3 reads TGTGCCAGCGCTCCGGGACTAGCGGGAGGCACAGGGAGGAGAGATACGCAGTATTTT. Using reference TRBV7-2 and TRBJ2-3 for the parts outside the CDR3, the full variable domain is GAGVSQSPSNKVTEKGKDVELRCDPISGHTALYWYRQSLGQGLEFLIYFQGNSAPDKSGLPSDRFSAERTGGSVSTLTIQRTQQEDSAVYLCASAPGLAGGTGRRDTQYFGPGTRLTVL.